This T cell receptor (beta chain) was recovered during a study of blood T cell repertoires in COVID-19. The overall study: Acute-phase and convalescent COVID-19 samples originated in the United States, Italy and Spain.

CDR3 length equals 14 residues. Germline V gene data show CDR1 as GTSNPN and CDR2 as SVGIG (reference sequence). Trimming removed 3 bases from V and 4 bases from J; junction bases left unmatched: 5. Source study methods: Amplification from reference gene primers served as the basis for estimated nucleated cell counts. Here immunoSEQ multiplex PCR was the method, and the copy in TCRdb shows in-frame clones only, minus some. V and J calls and clone size come straight from that table; D and trimming were deduced from the DNA. Here the sample spans 100,000 to 150,000 clones, 65% to 85% being singletons. Sequencing was performed on peripheral blood. The chain is built from TRBV30 and TRBJ1-5; 8 nucleotides align to TRBD1. The sequence came from a man aged 25-45 years with COVID-19, enrolled during active disease. The CDR3 reads CAWSDRQGNQPQHF. The CDR3 nucleotides read TGTGCCTGGAGCGATCGACAGGGGAATCAGCCCCAGCATTTT.